The rows below give T cell receptor beta chains drawn from one sample of a study of STAT5B mutations in CD4+ large granular lymphocyte leukemia. The data were produced by immunoSEQ multiplex PCR, yet TCRdb's version contains in-frame clones alone and is incomplete. The top ten hold 2% to 2.5% of the sample, which has 30,000 or so clones, approximately 79% seen once. Sequencing was performed on CD4+ T cells from blood buffy coats. All receptors come from a human donor in good health. CDR3s include the opening cysteine and the closing phenylalanine or tryptophan. Fields, in order: clone size, V gene, CDR3 protein. The size of a clone is reported for some rows only, either as once, few or many, or as a class for expanded clones.

abundance: -; v_gene: TRBV25-1; CDR3aa: CASSVGGFTDTQYF
abundance: -; v_gene: TRBV7-2; CDR3aa: CASSGTGWLAGATGELFF
abundance: -; v_gene: TRBV27; CDR3aa: CASSLLVFGSPLHF
abundance: -; v_gene: TRBV11-2; CDR3aa: CASTIQGTGELFF
abundance: -; v_gene: TRBV5-4; CDR3aa: CASSLLDTEAFF
abundance: -; v_gene: TRBV5-5; CDR3aa: CASSLQGMHSYEQYF
abundance: few; v_gene: TRBV10-3; CDR3aa: CAISPRQGPNEKLFF
abundance: -; v_gene: TRBV5-1; CDR3aa: CASSLVSPPVDTQYF
abundance: -; v_gene: TRBV5-1; CDR3aa: CASSPLGYSHTDTQYF
abundance: -; v_gene: TRBV19; CDR3aa: CASMTPNRGGRNF
abundance: once; v_gene: TRBV10-1; CDR3aa: CASSSSGPGELFF
abundance: -; v_gene: TRBV7-7; CDR3aa: CASSLKPSSGELFF
abundance: -; v_gene: TRBV2; CDR3aa: CASSGSRNYGYTF
abundance: -; v_gene: TRBV7-9; CDR3aa: CASSLAGGNQPQHF
abundance: once; v_gene: TRBV5-4; CDR3aa: CASSGALGDTEAFF
abundance: -; v_gene: TRBV7-2; CDR3aa: CASSLEVTQYF
abundance: -; v_gene: TRBV11-3; CDR3aa: CASSLDPRGDNTGELFF
abundance: -; v_gene: TRBV6-5; CDR3aa: CASTSGQLYGYTF
abundance: -; v_gene: TRBV27; CDR3aa: CASRFYQGEQYF
abundance: -; v_gene: TRBV30; CDR3aa: CAWSEGATKNIQYF
abundance: -; v_gene: TRBV7-9; CDR3aa: CASSQGTVYEQYF
abundance: once; v_gene: TRBV9; CDR3aa: CASSVGGGGSGNTIYF
abundance: -; v_gene: TRBV28; CDR3aa: CASSGRTGYRYGYTF
abundance: -; v_gene: TRBV5-1; CDR3aa: CASSTGLKYQETQYF
abundance: -; v_gene: TRBV6-4; CDR3aa: CASSESGDPYNEQFF
abundance: -; v_gene: TRBV27; CDR3aa: CASRSTGAEQFF
abundance: few; v_gene: TRBV30; CDR3aa: CASYGRADTQYF
abundance: -; v_gene: TRBV29-1; CDR3aa: CSATENSNQPQHF
abundance: -; v_gene: TRBV23-1; CDR3aa: CASSRAQLSRGHYTGELFF
abundance: -; v_gene: TRBV5-5; CDR3aa: CASSLAAGNTEAFF
abundance: -; v_gene: TRBV7-3; CDR3aa: CASSLIGGSTDTQYF
abundance: -; v_gene: TRBV21-1; CDR3aa: CASSKVSSEQFF
abundance: -; v_gene: TRBV7-9; CDR3aa: CASSRGAVTYGYTF
abundance: -; v_gene: TRBV11-2; CDR3aa: CASSFGWVSGRAYEQYF
abundance: -; v_gene: TRBV6-1; CDR3aa: CASRRDSGGTEAFF
abundance: once; v_gene: TRBV7-3; CDR3aa: CASSSDPASEQYF
abundance: -; v_gene: TRBV6-1; CDR3aa: CASRARGPNTGELFF
abundance: -; v_gene: TRBV29-1; CDR3aa: CSAREETQYF
abundance: -; v_gene: TRBV5-4; CDR3aa: CASSLPIDTGELFF
abundance: -; v_gene: TRBV18; CDR3aa: CASSPGTGAGNTIYF
abundance: -; v_gene: TRBV7-8; CDR3aa: CASSLDSSGRGETQYF
abundance: -; v_gene: TRBV30; CDR3aa: CAWSVKGGRTDTQYF
abundance: few; v_gene: TRBV19; CDR3aa: CASSILRDNQPQHF
abundance: -; v_gene: TRBV9; CDR3aa: CASTREGTGGSRDTQYF
abundance: -; v_gene: TRBV6-5; CDR3aa: CASSFDTLAEQYF
abundance: -; v_gene: TRBV10-2; CDR3aa: CASRLGPVAMDGYTF
abundance: once; v_gene: TRBV11-2; CDR3aa: CASKLGVAGNTIYF
abundance: -; v_gene: TRBV19; CDR3aa: CASSTGTGVTNEKLFF
abundance: -; v_gene: TRBV7-8; CDR3aa: CASSLAVREEETQYF
abundance: few; v_gene: TRBV5-6; CDR3aa: CASSFGLAGNIQYF
abundance: -; v_gene: TRBV6-6; CDR3aa: CASSYGSADTQYF
abundance: few; v_gene: TRBV5-1; CDR3aa: CASRGAVGEAQHF
abundance: -; v_gene: TRBV7-2; CDR3aa: CASSFGDRVSPLHF
abundance: once; v_gene: TRBV29-1; CDR3aa: CSVGRGTVGGYTF
abundance: -; v_gene: TRBV7-6; CDR3aa: CASSLTAGPGNTIYF
abundance: -; v_gene: TRBV27; CDR3aa: CASSLRQGLRNEKLFF
abundance: once; v_gene: TRBV5-6; CDR3aa: CASSFEPRSEETQYF
abundance: -; v_gene: TRBV6-6; CDR3aa: CASGPNGAYGYTF
abundance: -; v_gene: TRBV27; CDR3aa: CASSPWTSGYTDTQYF
abundance: -; v_gene: TRBV5-1; CDR3aa: CASSFRSRAYEQYF